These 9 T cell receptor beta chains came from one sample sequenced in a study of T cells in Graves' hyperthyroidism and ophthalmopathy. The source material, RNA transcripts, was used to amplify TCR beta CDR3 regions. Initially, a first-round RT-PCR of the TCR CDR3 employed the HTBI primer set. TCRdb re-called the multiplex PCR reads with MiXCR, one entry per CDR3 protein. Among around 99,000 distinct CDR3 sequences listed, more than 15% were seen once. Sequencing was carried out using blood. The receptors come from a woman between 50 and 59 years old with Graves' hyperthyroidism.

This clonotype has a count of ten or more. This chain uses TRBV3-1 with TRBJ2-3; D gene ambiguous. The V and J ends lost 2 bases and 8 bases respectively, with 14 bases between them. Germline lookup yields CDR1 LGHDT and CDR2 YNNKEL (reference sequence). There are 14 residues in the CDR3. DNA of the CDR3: TGTGCCAGCAGCCAAAGCGCGGCCACGGGTACGCAGTATTTT. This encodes CASSQSAATGTQYF.

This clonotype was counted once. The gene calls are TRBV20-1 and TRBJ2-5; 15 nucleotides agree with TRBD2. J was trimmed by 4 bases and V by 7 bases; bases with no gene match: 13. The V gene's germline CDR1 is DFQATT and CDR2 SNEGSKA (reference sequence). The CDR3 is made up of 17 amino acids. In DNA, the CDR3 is TGCAGTGTCCCCGGGACCGGGACTAGCGGGAGGTTAGAGACCCAGTACTTC. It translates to CSVPGTGTSGRLETQYF.

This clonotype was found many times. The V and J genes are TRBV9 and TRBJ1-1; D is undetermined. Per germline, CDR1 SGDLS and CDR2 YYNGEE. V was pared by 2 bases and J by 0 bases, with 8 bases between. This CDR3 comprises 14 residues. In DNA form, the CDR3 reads TGTGCCAGCAGCGTTGAAGGGCTGAACACTGAAGCTTTCTTT. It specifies CASSVEGLNTEAFF.

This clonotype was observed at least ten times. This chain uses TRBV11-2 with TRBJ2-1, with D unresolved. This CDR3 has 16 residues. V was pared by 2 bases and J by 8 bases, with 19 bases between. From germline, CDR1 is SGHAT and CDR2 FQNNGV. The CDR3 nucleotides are TGTGCCAGCAGCTTAAGTGCAGGCCTATCAAGCGATGAGCAGTTCTTC. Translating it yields CASSLSAGLSSDEQFF.

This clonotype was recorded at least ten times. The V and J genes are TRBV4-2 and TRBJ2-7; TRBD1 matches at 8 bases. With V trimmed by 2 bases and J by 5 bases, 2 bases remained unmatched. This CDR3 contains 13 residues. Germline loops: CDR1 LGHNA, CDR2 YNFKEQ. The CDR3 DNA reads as TGTGCCAGCAGCCAACAGGGGGCTGACGAGCAGTACTTC. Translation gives CASSQQGADEQYF.

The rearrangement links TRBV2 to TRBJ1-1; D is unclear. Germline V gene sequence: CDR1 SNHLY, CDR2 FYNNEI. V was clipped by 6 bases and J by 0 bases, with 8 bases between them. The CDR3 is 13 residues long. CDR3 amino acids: CASRVGMNTEAFF. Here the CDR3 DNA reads TGTGCCAGCAGGGTCGGGATGAACACTGAAGCTTTCTTT.

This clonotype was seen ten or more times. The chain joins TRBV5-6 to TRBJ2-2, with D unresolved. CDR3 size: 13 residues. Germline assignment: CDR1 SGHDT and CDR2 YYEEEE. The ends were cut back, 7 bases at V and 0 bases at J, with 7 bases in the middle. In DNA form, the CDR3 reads TGTGCCAGCGCATTAGCGAACACCGGGGAGCTGTTTTTT. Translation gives CASALANTGELFF.

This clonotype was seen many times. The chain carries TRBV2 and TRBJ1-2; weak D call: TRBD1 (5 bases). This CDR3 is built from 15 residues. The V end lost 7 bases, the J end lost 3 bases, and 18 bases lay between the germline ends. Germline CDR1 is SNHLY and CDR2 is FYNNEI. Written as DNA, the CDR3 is TGTGCCAGCACCCAGGGTGGCAGTAGGGACTATGGCTACACCTTC. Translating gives CASTQGGSRDYGYTF.

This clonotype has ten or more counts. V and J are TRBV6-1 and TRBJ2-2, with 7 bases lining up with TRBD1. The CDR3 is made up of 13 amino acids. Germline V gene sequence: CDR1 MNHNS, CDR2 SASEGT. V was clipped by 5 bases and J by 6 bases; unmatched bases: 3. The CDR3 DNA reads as TGTGCCAGCAGTACGACAGGGTCCGGGGAGCTGTTTTTT. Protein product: CASSTTGSGELFF.